The sample holds many counts of the clone carrying this TCR beta chain. The antigen is not known. The record originates from a study of response to subunit inactivated influenza vaccine. The V end was cut by 2 bases, the J end by 1 base, with 8 bases between. The CDR3 is 14 residues long. CDR1 is MNHEY, CDR2 SMNVEV, per germline (reference sequence). TCRdb reprocessed the RT-PCR reads via MiXCR and lists one record per CDR3 protein. Of about 520,000 distinct CDR3 sequences in the sample, about 7.2% are singletons; the top ten hold under 15%. The study, taken as a whole, reports: Researchers suggested that each seasonal influenza vaccination recruits few new T cells.

The J gene is TRBJ1-1, the V gene TRBV27, with D possibly matching TRBD1 (5 bases). This specimen was PBMCs from blood, taken 23 to 25 months after vaccination. This TCR came from a man in his fifties or sixties who received an inactivated influenza vaccine. The CDR3 DNA is TGTGCCAGCAGTTTAGGGGCCACGAACACTGAAGCTTTCTTT. Its protein is CASSLGATNTEAFF.